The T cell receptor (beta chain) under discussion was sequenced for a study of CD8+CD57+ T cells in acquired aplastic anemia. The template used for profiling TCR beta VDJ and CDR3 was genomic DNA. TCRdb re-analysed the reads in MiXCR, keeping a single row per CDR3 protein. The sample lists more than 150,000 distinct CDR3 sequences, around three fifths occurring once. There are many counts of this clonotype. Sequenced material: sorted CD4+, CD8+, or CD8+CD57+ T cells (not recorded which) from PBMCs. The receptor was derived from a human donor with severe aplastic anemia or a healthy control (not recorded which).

The CDR3: CSVWDTENYGYTF. The CDR3 nucleotides are TGCAGCGTTTGGGACACCGAAAACTATGGCTACACCTTC. The chain is built from TRBV29-1 and TRBJ1-2; D is perhaps TRBD1 (6 bases). V was clipped by 5 bases and J by 2 bases, with 12 bases between them. Looked up from germline, CDR1 is SQVTM and CDR2 is ANQGSEA. The CDR3 is made up of 13 amino acids.